The next 30 T cell receptor beta chains were all read from a single sample in a study of blood T cell repertoires in COVID-19. TCRdb's copy holds only in-frame clones and misses some; the assay was immunoSEQ multiplex PCR. The table lists 130,000 to 150,000 clones, roughly nine tenths of them singletons. Sequencing was carried out using peripheral blood. The receptor set was obtained from a young man with COVID-19, enrolled during active disease.

The chain links TRBV4-1 to TRBJ2-1; D remains unclear. Germline loops: CDR1 MGHRA, CDR2 YSYEKL. V gave up 1 base and J gave up 6 bases, with 10 bases separating them. The CDR3 totals 14 residues. This CDR3 is CASSQGGALNEQFF. CDR3 nucleotides: TGCGCCAGCAGCCAAGGTGGAGCTCTCAATGAGCAGTTCTTC.

The V call is TRBV27, the J call TRBJ2-7; 13 nucleotides line up with TRBD2. Trimming took 6 bases from V and 3 from J; bases not matched to a gene: 11. Germline-derived CDR1 and CDR2 are MNHEY and SMNVEV (reference sequence). The CDR3 consists of 17 residues. The CDR3 DNA is TGTGCCAGCAGCAGACTAGCGGGAGGAGGGATTCTCTACGAGCAGTACTTC. Its translation: CASSRLAGGGILYEQYF.

The V call is TRBV27, the J call TRBJ1-3; a weak D match, TRBD1 (5 bases). Trimming removed 3 bases at V and 2 bases at J, with 11 bases between. The CDR3 sequence is 15 residues long. Germline CDR1 is MNHEY and CDR2 is SMNVEV (reference sequence). Written as DNA, the CDR3 is TGTGCCAGCAGTTTTATTACAGGAGCTGGAAACACCATATATTTT. This translates into CASSFITGAGNTIYF.

The chain is built from TRBV10-3 and TRBJ2-1, with 9 bases that match TRBD1. V lost 6 bases, J lost 7 bases, and 7 bases stayed unmatched. This CDR3 contains 14 residues. Per germline, CDR1 ENHRY and CDR2 SYGVKD. The CDR3 sequence: CAIRGTGKYNEQFF. CDR3 bases: TGTGCCATCAGGGGGACAGGGAAGTATAATGAGCAGTTCTTC.

The chain links TRBV10-2 to TRBJ1-1; D may be TRBD1 (6 bases). Germline-derived CDR1 and CDR2 are WSHSY and SAAADI. Trimming pared 6 bases from V and 0 bases from J, leaving 11 bases between. The CDR3 is made up of 14 amino acids. CDR3 DNA sequence: TGCGCCAGCAGATCCGGGACACTGAACACTGAAGCTTTCTTT. Protein: CASRSGTLNTEAFF.

The V and J genes are TRBV5-1 and TRBJ2-7; possibly TRBD2 for D (6 bases). Trimming stripped 5 bases from V and 6 bases from J, with 18 bases between. The CDR3 has 14 residues. From germline, CDR1 is SGHRS and CDR2 YFSETQ. The CDR3 reads CASRLGGSSGEQYF. The CDR3 bases are TGCGCCAGCAGATTAGGAGGGTCGTCTGGCGAGCAGTACTTC.

This clone was observed a single time. Different DNA sequences within this sample yield the same CDR3. The V gene is TRBV28, the J gene TRBJ2-7, with a tentative D call TRBD2 (6 bases). This CDR3 has 10 residues. CDR1 MDHEN and CDR2 SYDVKM come from the germline V gene. Trimming removed 8 bases at V and 7 bases at J, with 9 bases between. The CDR3 protein is CASAGGEQYF. CDR3 coding DNA: TGTGCCAGCGCAGGAGGGGAGCAGTACTTC.

This clone was observed a single time. This chain connects TRBV4-3 to TRBJ2-1; TRBD2 agrees at 7 bases. This CDR3 spans 20 amino acids. Trimming removed 0 bases from V and 0 bases from J; junction bases left unmatched: 14. In germline, CDR1 is LGHNA, CDR2 YSLEER. The CDR3 protein is CASSQEWGLPYYSSYNEQFF. CDR3 nucleotides: TGCGCCAGCAGCCAAGAATGGGGACTACCATATTATAGCTCCTACAATGAGCAGTTCTTC.

V gene TRBV7-2 combines with J gene TRBJ2-3; D remains unclear. This CDR3 is 14 amino acids long. Trimming took off 1 base at V and 4 bases at J, with 9 bases between the two ends. Germline V gene lookup returns CDR1 SGHTA and CDR2 FQGNSA. The chain's CDR3 is CASSLVLAADTQYF. CDR3 sequence (DNA): TGTGCCAGCAGCTTAGTTCTCGCAGCAGATACGCAGTATTTT.

The rearrangement links TRBV27 to TRBJ1-1, with D possibly matching TRBD1 (5 bases). V gave up 5 bases and J gave up 3 bases, with 13 bases separating them. The CDR3 totals 14 residues. Germline V gene data show CDR1 as MNHEY and CDR2 as SMNVEV (reference sequence). CDR3 DNA: TGTGCCAGCAGTCCCGGGGGAGGGGACACTGAAGCTTTCTTT. This gives the protein CASSPGGGDTEAFF.

The V gene is TRBV7-9, the J gene TRBJ1-1; D is perhaps TRBD1 (5 bases). This CDR3 is 15 amino acids long. The germline V and J ends were trimmed by 1 base and 4 bases, with 13 bases remaining between them. In germline, CDR1 is SEHNR, CDR2 FQNEAQ (reference sequence). CDR3 sequence: CASSLVPTVPTEAFF. As DNA, the CDR3 is TGTGCCAGCAGCTTAGTCCCGACAGTACCCACTGAAGCTTTCTTT. Supplemented by reference TRBV7-9 and TRBJ1-1, the full variable domain reads DTGVSQNPRHKITKRGQNVTFRCDPISEHNRLYWYRQTLGQGPEFLTYFQNEAQLEKSRLLSDRFSAERPKGSFSTLEIQRTEQGDSAMYLCASSLVPTVPTEAFFGQGTRLTVV.

The V gene is TRBV7-6, the J gene TRBJ1-1, with TRBD1 matching over 9 bases. Trimming at V came to 3 bases and at J to 5 bases, leaving 7 bases not matched to a gene. This CDR3 spans 15 amino acids. Germline CDR1 reads SGHVS; CDR2 reads FNYEAQ. In nucleotides, the CDR3 is TGTGCCAGCAGCTTTATACAGGGGGCGGATACTGAAGCTTTCTTT. It encodes CASSFIQGADTEAFF.

This chain joins TRBV24-1 and TRBJ1-1, with TRBD1 identical over 7 bases. Germline lookup yields CDR1 KGHDR and CDR2 SFDVKD. This CDR3 contains 16 residues. With V trimmed by 5 bases and J by 7 bases, 15 bases remained unmatched. CDR3 in DNA: TGTGCCACCAGTGGACCTGGGGACAGAGAAACGGATGAAGCTTTCTTT. Amino acids: CATSGPGDRETDEAFF.

The V call is TRBV19, the J call TRBJ1-5; TRBD1 aligns across 9 bases. The V and J ends lost 6 bases and 3 bases, in that order; junction bases with no gene match: 9. The CDR3 spans 16 residues. Germline values: CDR1 LNHDA, CDR2 SQIVND (reference sequence). The CDR3 bases are TGTGCCAGTAGCCTCTCCGGGACAGGGCACAATCAGCCCCAGCATTTT. Translated: CASSLSGTGHNQPQHF.

In this sample, this clone turned up a few times. The CDR3 bases are TGTGCCAGCAGTTTGGGCGAGCGACTACAGTTCTTC. The encoded protein is CASSLGERLQFF. The chain has TRBV12-3 or TRBV12-4 and TRBJ2-1, with D perhaps TRBD2 (5 bases). The CDR3 totals 12 residues. Trimming removed 3 bases from V and 13 bases from J, with 13 bases in between.

This clone was seen just once. V and J are TRBV27 and TRBJ1-3; D call uncertain. CDR3 length equals 14 residues. Trimming pared 1 base from V and 9 bases from J, leaving 13 bases between. Germline CDR1 MNHEY, CDR2 SMNVEV (reference sequence). The CDR3 reads CASSLYPGSSTIYF. The CDR3 region has the DNA TGTGCCAGCAGTTTATATCCTGGTTCTAGCACCATATATTTT.

This chain connects TRBV6-5 to TRBJ2-7; D might be TRBD1 (6 bases). In germline, CDR1 is MNHEY, CDR2 SVGAGI. V lost 6 bases, J lost 1 base, and 16 bases lay in between. The CDR3 runs 15 residues. The CDR3 DNA reads TGTGCCAGCAGCCGAGCCCGACAGGAATCCTACGAGCAGTACTTC. This sequence encodes CASSRARQESYEQYF.

This chain uses TRBV5-6 with TRBJ1-5; a weak D match, TRBD1 (5 bases). This CDR3 is built from 14 residues. Trimming took 0 bases from V and 5 from J, leaving 9 bases between them. Looked up from germline, CDR1 is SGHDT and CDR2 is YYEEEE. CDR3 sequence: CASSLGWGDQPQHF. Here the CDR3 DNA reads TGTGCCAGCAGCTTGGGGTGGGGGGATCAGCCCCAGCATTTT.

The genes are TRBV9 and TRBJ2-1, with 7 bases lining up with TRBD1. Germline V gene sequence: CDR1 SGDLS, CDR2 YYNGEE. The CDR3 covers 13 residues. J was trimmed by 6 bases and V by 1 base; bases with no gene match: 1. CDR3 residues: CASSVTGANEQFF. Here the CDR3 DNA reads TGTGCCAGCAGCGTAACAGGGGCCAATGAGCAGTTCTTC.

This chain connects TRBV6-1 to TRBJ2-5; TRBD1 might be the D (6 bases). There are 15 residues in the CDR3. Germline V lookup: CDR1 MNHNS, CDR2 SASEGT. Trimming left V 1 base short and J 2 bases short, with 11 bases between. The CDR3 protein is CASSEVGQPQETQYF. DNA for the CDR3: TGTGCCAGCAGTGAAGTGGGACAACCTCAAGAGACCCAGTACTTC.

As for this clone: Other DNA sequences from this sample encode an identical CDR3 as well. The V and J genes are TRBV29-1 and TRBJ2-5; D call uncertain. V shed 3 bases and J shed 1 base, with 9 bases lying between them. The CDR3 has 13 amino acids. Germline lookup yields CDR1 SQVTM and CDR2 ANQGSEA. CDR3 amino acids: CSVDSGSQETQYF. The CDR3, as DNA: TGCAGCGTTGACTCCGGTTCCCAAGAGACCCAGTACTTC.

This clone has more than one count but fewer than ten. V usage is TRBV5-1 and J usage is TRBJ2-1; 11 bases agree with TRBD2. There are 17 residues in the CDR3. Germline CDR1 SGHRS, CDR2 YFSETQ. The J segment lost 6 bases and the V segment lost 2 bases, leaving 10 bases of the junction unmatched. CDR3 DNA sequence: TGCGCCAGCAGCTTCTTAGCGGGAGGGCCTAGGGGCAATGAGCAGTTCTTC. Translation gives CASSFLAGGPRGNEQFF.

Worth noting for this clone: An end of the junction differs from the germline gene, which may be a read error. V gene TRBV12-3 or TRBV12-4 combines with J gene TRBJ1-5, with a tentative D call TRBD1 (6 bases). This CDR3 comprises 12 residues. CDR3 nucleotide sequence: TGTGCCAGCAGTTTTGGGGGGGGGCCAGGGAACTTT. Protein: CASSFGGGPGNF.

The rearrangement uses TRBV7-2 and TRBJ2-3; 7 bases match TRBD2. The V gene's germline CDR1 is SGHTA and CDR2 FQGNSA. V shed 5 bases, J shed 0 bases, and the junction held 5 bases outside the gene matches. This CDR3 is built from 15 residues. The CDR3 coding sequence is TGTGCCAGCAGCGATAGCGGGCCCAGCACAGATACGCAGTATTTT. It codes for CASSDSGPSTDTQYF.

The chain employs TRBV4-3 and TRBJ1-2, with D maybe TRBD1 (6 bases). CDR1 LGHNA and CDR2 YSLEER come from the germline V gene. The germline V and J ends were trimmed by 4 bases and 0 bases, with 24 bases remaining between them. CDR3 size: 19 residues. The CDR3 protein is CASSRMPWQEGGSNYGYTF. CDR3 nucleotides: TGCGCCAGCAGCCGTATGCCATGGCAGGAAGGGGGTTCTAACTATGGCTACACCTTC.

The chain recombines TRBV2 with TRBJ2-3; D is perhaps TRBD2 (7 bases). Germline V gene sequence: CDR1 SNHLY, CDR2 FYNNEI. The CDR3 runs to 14 residues. Trimming took 7 bases from V and 14 from J, leaving 25 bases between them. CDR3 loop: CASIDRRDIGEGYF. In DNA form, the CDR3 reads TGTGCCAGCATCGACCGTAGGGACATAGGGGAGGGGTATTTT. Full variable domain (outside the CDR3, taken from reference TRBV2 and TRBJ2-3): EPEVTQTPSHQVTQMGQEVILRCVPISNHLYFYWYRQILGQKVEFLVSFYNNEISEKSEIFDDQFSVERPDGSNFTLKIRSTKLEDSAMYFCASIDRRDIGEGYFGPGTRLTVL.

The rearrangement joins TRBV4-3 to TRBJ2-5, with TRBD1 identical over 7 bases. Germline V gene lookup returns CDR1 LGHNA and CDR2 YSLEER. The trim removed 3 bases at V and 2 bases at J, leaving 12 bases unmatched. CDR3 length: 17 amino acids. The CDR3 nucleotides read TGCGCCAGCAGCCAGGATATGGGACAGCAGTTACAAGAGACCCAGTACTTC. Protein: CASSQDMGQQLQETQYF.

The chain carries TRBV6-5 and TRBJ2-7; 7 bases agree with TRBD2. CDR1 MNHEY and CDR2 SVGAGI come from the germline V gene. V dropped 2 bases and J dropped 5; count of bases not matched to a gene: 12. CDR3 length: 16 residues. The CDR3 spells CASSYRTRRERHEQYF. CDR3 DNA: TGTGCCAGCAGTTACCGCACTAGGCGGGAGCGACACGAGCAGTACTTC.

This chain joins TRBV18 and TRBJ1-2, with a weak D call TRBD1 (6 bases). The CDR3 is 15 residues long. Trimming took off 0 bases at V and 2 bases at J, with 10 bases between the two ends. Per the germline V gene, CDR1 is KGHSH and CDR2 is LQKENI. Here the CDR3 reads CASSPPFDRNYGYTF. The CDR3 DNA reads as TGTGCCAGCTCACCACCATTTGACAGGAACTATGGCTACACCTTC.

The chain recombines TRBV7-8 with TRBJ2-5; D unclear. The CDR3 has 14 amino acids. Trimming took 3 bases from V and 1 from J, leaving 9 bases between them. Germline values: CDR1 SGHVS, CDR2 FQNEAQ. The CDR3 DNA sequence: TGTGCCAGCAGCTTTAACCCTACCCAAGAGACCCAGTACTTC. Amino acids: CASSFNPTQETQYF.